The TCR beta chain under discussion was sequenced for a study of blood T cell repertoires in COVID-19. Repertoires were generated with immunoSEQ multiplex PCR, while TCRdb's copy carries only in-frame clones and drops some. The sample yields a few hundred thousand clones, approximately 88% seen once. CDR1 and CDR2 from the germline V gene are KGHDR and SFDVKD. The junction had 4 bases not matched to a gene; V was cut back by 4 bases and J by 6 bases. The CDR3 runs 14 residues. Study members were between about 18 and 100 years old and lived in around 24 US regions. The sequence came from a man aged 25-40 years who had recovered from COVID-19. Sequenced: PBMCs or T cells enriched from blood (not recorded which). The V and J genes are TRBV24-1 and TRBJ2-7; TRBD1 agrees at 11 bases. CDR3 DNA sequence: TGTGCCACCAGTGACTGGACAGGGGGCAGCGAGCAGTACTTC. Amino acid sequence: CATSDWTGGSEQYF.